A single sample is the source of the 13 T cell receptor beta chains below, sequenced in a study of Graves' ophthalmopathy and Graves' hyperthyroidism (dated by TCRdb to 2016 to 2019). TCRdb shows the sequencer as Illumina HiSeq 2000. TCR beta CDR3 regions were amplified from RNA transcripts for repertoire sequencing. HTBI primers and the Qiagen OneStep RT-PCR kit were used in a first-round RT-PCR, which was followed by a second-round multiplex PCR, size selection and purification. TCRdb reran the public reads through fastp at Q25 and MiXCR, keeping productive beta chains. Under each unique CDR3 protein, matching rows form one entry showing the most common genes and DNA. In this sample the table shows about 1.1 million distinct CDR3 sequences, 35% to 45% of which occur a single time. The ten largest clones represent over 8.5% of the sample. Sequencing was done on a sample of peripheral blood or thyroid tissue (not recorded which). The receptors stem from an adult man with Graves' hyperthyroidism.

Of note for this clonotype: A much bigger clone sits one base away, suggesting this may be a read error. The chain recombines TRBV20-1 with TRBJ1-4; tentatively, D is TRBD1 (6 bases). Germline CDR1 DFQATT, CDR2 SNEGSKA (reference sequence). Trimming pared 5 bases from V and 0 bases from J, leaving 7 bases between. This CDR3 region has 13 residues. The CDR3 here is CSAGQPTNEKLFF. CDR3 DNA: TGCAGTGCTGGACAGCCAACTAATGAAAAACTGTTTTTT.

This clonotype was seen ten or more times. The chain couples TRBV7-2 to TRBJ2-7; D is possibly TRBD1 or TRBD2 (5 bases each). Germline assignment: CDR1 SGHTA and CDR2 FQGNSA. There are 14 residues in the CDR3. Trimming shortened V by 5 bases and J by 2 bases, and 13 bases separated the two germline ends. This CDR3 reads CASSPRGGAYEQYF. The CDR3 DNA reads as TGTGCCAGCAGCCCCCGGGGCGGTGCCTACGAGCAGTACTTC.

This clonotype was counted ten times or more. The gene calls are TRBV10-3 and TRBJ2-5; weak D call: TRBD1 (5 bases). Between the trimmed V and J ends, which lost 7 bases and 4 bases, there was a span of 13 bases. This CDR3 is 13 amino acids long. The germline V gene encodes CDR1 ENHRY and CDR2 SYGVKD. The CDR3 spells CAIKTGAGETQYF. CDR3 coding DNA: TGTGCCATCAAGACTGGGGCTGGAGAGACCCAGTACTTC.

Ten or more counts support this clonotype. V is TRBV19 and J is TRBJ1-2, with D tentatively TRBD1 (5 bases). Germline lookup yields CDR1 LNHDA and CDR2 SQIVND (reference sequence). CDR3 size: 15 residues. The V end was cut by 4 bases, the J end by 4 bases, with 16 bases between. The CDR3 loop is CASSRGTPQLYGYTF. CDR3 nucleotides: TGTGCCAGTAGTAGAGGGACTCCGCAACTCTATGGCTACACCTTC.

V usage is TRBV10-3 and J usage is TRBJ2-4; maybe TRBD2 (5 bases). V was cut by 0 bases and J by 7 bases, with 13 bases left in between. The CDR3 length is 15 residues. Germline CDR1 reads ENHRY; CDR2 reads SYGVKD. The DNA of the CDR3 is TGTGCCATCAGTGAGTCGACCAGTCGCGGGAACATTCAGTACTTC. As protein: CAISESTSRGNIQYF.

Points on this clonotype: Given a much more abundant clone one base away, this may be a read error. In nucleotides, the CDR3 is TGTGCCAGCAGATTAAACGCTCTAGCGGACGGGGAGCTGTTTTTT. Translating it yields CASRLNALADGELFF. The chain is built from TRBV7-2 and TRBJ2-2; TRBD2 matches at 7 bases. The CDR3 totals 15 residues. CDR1 and CDR2 (germline): SGHTA, FQGNSA. V gave up 6 bases and J gave up 7 bases; unmatched junction bases: 11.

Points on this clonotype: One end of the junction does not line up with germline, which may come from a read error. This chain links TRBV7-9 with TRBJ2-2; TRBD2 matches 9 bases. CDR1 is SEHNR, CDR2 FQNEAQ, per germline (reference sequence). This CDR3 contains 16 residues. The DNA for the CDR3 is TGTGCCAGCAGCCCATCCGCTGCGGGAGGGGCCGGGGAGGTGTTTTTT. Translating gives CASSPSAAGGAGEVFF. Variable domain in full (rest from reference TRBV7-9 and TRBJ2-2): DTGVSQNPRHKITKRGQNVTFRCDPISEHNRLYWYRQTLGQGPEFLTYFQNEAQLEKSRLLSDRFSAERPKGSFSTLEIQRTEQGDSAMYLCASSPSAAGGAGEVFFGEGSRLTVL.

The table lists this clonotype with many counts. The V gene is TRBV20-1, the J gene TRBJ2-5; D not resolved. Trimming removed 6 bases at V and 2 bases at J, with 13 bases between. Germline V gene data show CDR1 as DFQATT and CDR2 as SNEGSKA (reference sequence). This CDR3 spans 13 amino acids. The CDR3 reads CSAMPGLQETQYF. The CDR3 DNA sequence: TGCAGTGCAATGCCGGGTCTACAAGAGACCCAGTACTTC.

This clonotype was found many times. This rearrangement joins TRBV20-1 to TRBJ2-7; 8 bases align to TRBD1. The length of the CDR3 is 13 residues. With V trimmed by 6 bases and J by 7 bases, 11 bases remained unmatched. Germline-derived CDR1 and CDR2 are DFQATT and SNEGSKA (reference sequence). The chain's CDR3 is CSATGQAEREQYF. The CDR3 coding sequence is TGCAGTGCCACGGGACAGGCTGAAAGGGAGCAGTACTTC.

CDR3 in DNA: TGTGCCAGCAGTATCCGGGGTGAAGCTTTCTTT. Translating gives CASSIRGEAFF. V usage is TRBV6-5 and J usage is TRBJ1-1; D not certain. Trimming cost V 5 bases and J 7 bases, with 8 bases left between them. CDR1 and CDR2 from the germline V gene are MNHEY and SVGAGI. The CDR3 runs to 11 residues.

The gene calls are TRBV7-6 and TRBJ1-6, with 7 bases that match TRBD1. Germline V lookup: CDR1 SGHVS, CDR2 FNYEAQ. The CDR3 runs 15 residues. With V trimmed by 2 bases and J by 7 bases, 5 bases remained unmatched. CDR3 coding DNA: TGTGCCAGCAGCTTACGCGTACAGGGGAATTCACCCCTCCACTTT. Amino acids: CASSLRVQGNSPLHF.

The CDR3 DNA reads TGTGCCAGCAGCCCCCTAGCAGGGGCTAGAGGCTACACCTTC. Translation: CASSPLAGARGYTF. The V gene is TRBV7-2, the J gene TRBJ1-2; a weak D match, TRBD1 (6 bases). This CDR3 has 14 residues. The V and J ends lost 5 bases and 8 bases respectively, with 18 bases between them. Germline CDR1 is SGHTA and CDR2 is FQGNSA.

This clonotype was found many times. The chain joins TRBV6-2 or TRBV6-3 to TRBJ1-5; possibly TRBD1 for D (5 bases). CDR3 length equals 14 residues. Germline V gene data show CDR1 as MNHEY and CDR2 as SVGEGT. V was clipped by 7 bases and J by 5 bases, with 15 bases between them. CDR3 bases: TGTGCCAGCACCCCAGGGCGCCCTCATCAGCCCCAGCATTTT. Its protein product is CASTPGRPHQPQHF.